One sample yielded the 28 T cell receptor beta chains listed below, sequenced in a study of T cell responses to AZD1222 COVID-19 vaccine (dated by TCRdb to 2020 to 2022). The library was built by means of the immunoSEQ multiplex PCR assay. TCRdb took this table from immuneACCESS and kept in-frame rearrangements with V and J called. Such tables lack part of the clones; where checked against another copy, unresolved V genes explain under half of the gap, and the rest is unexplained. This sample holds about 200,000 clones; 93% were observed only once. 0.95% to 1.1% of the sample is in the top ten clones. Reading the label with the study, this specimen's time point is: about 28 days (+/-7) after the second vaccine dose. Sequenced material: peripheral blood, taken 28 days after the second AZD1222 dose. Receptors were obtained from an adult who received the AZD1222 COVID-19 vaccine.

The chain couples TRBV28 to TRBJ2-7; unclear D gene. Per germline, CDR1 MDHEN and CDR2 SYDVKM. The CDR3 loop spans 13 amino acids. Trimming cost V 8 bases and J 4 bases, with 15 bases left between them. For the CDR3, the DNA is TGTGCCAGCGCTCAAGATAGTAGGTACGAGCAGTACTTC. Protein sequence: CASAQDSRYEQYF.

The CDR3 spells CASSPVSTGNEQYF. CDR3 sequence (DNA): TGCGCCAGCAGCCCAGTCTCGACAGGGAACGAGCAGTACTTC. This chain connects TRBV5-1 to TRBJ2-7, with 7 bases that match TRBD1. V dropped 4 bases and J dropped 5; count of bases not matched to a gene: 9. Germline-derived CDR1 and CDR2 are SGHRS and YFSETQ. CDR3 length: 14 residues.

The chain carries TRBV14 and TRBJ2-3; D is unclear. The V end was cut by 3 bases, the J end by 6 bases, with 19 bases between. The CDR3 runs 16 residues. Germline V gene sequence: CDR1 SGHDN, CDR2 FVKESK. CDR3 sequence: CASSQSVGLFVDTQYF. The CDR3 bases are TGTGCCAGCAGCCAGTCTGTTGGGCTATTCGTCGATACGCAGTATTTT.

The chain has TRBV19 and TRBJ1-5; D is possibly TRBD1 (6 bases). The CDR3 runs 14 residues. Per germline, CDR1 LNHDA and CDR2 SQIVND (reference sequence). The V end was cut by 7 bases, the J end by 0 bases, with 10 bases between. CDR3 sequence reads: CASKAGASNQPQHF. Here the CDR3 DNA reads TGTGCCAGTAAGGCAGGGGCTAGCAATCAGCCCCAGCATTTT.

This chain connects TRBV14 to TRBJ1-1; tentative D call: TRBD1 (5 bases). Trimming removed 4 bases at V and 8 bases at J, with 17 bases between. The CDR3 has 14 amino acids. From germline, CDR1 is SGHDN and CDR2 FVKESK. CDR3 DNA: TGTGCCAGCAGCCCCCTAACCCGAACAGGCGAAGCTTTCTTT. Protein sequence: CASSPLTRTGEAFF.

The chain combines TRBV18 with TRBJ1-3; TRBD1 is a possible D gene (5 bases). Trimming stripped 6 bases from V and 0 bases from J, with 12 bases between. Per the germline V gene, CDR1 is KGHSH and CDR2 is LQKENI. This CDR3 region has 15 residues. The CDR3 loop reads CASSRGTISGNTIYF. The CDR3 DNA is TGTGCCAGCTCTCGGGGCACGATCTCTGGAAACACCATATATTTT.

V usage is TRBV7-2 and J usage is TRBJ2-7, with 9 positions matching TRBD1. Germline V gene data show CDR1 as SGHTA and CDR2 as FQGNSA. V dropped 4 bases and J dropped 2; count of bases not matched to a gene: 6. The CDR3 has 15 amino acids. The CDR3 loop is CASSSDRGETYEQYF. The CDR3 region has the DNA TGTGCCAGCAGCTCGGACAGGGGAGAGACCTACGAGCAGTACTTC.

The genes are TRBV24-1 and TRBJ2-1; unclear D gene. Germline V gene lookup returns CDR1 KGHDR and CDR2 SFDVKD. Trimming removed 4 bases at V and 12 bases at J, with 18 bases between. The CDR3 loop spans 14 amino acids. Here the CDR3 DNA reads TGTGCCACCAGTGACCCCCTAGATAGGGCTCGGCAGTTCTTC. Protein sequence: CATSDPLDRARQFF.

This clone has just one count. V usage is TRBV5-1 and J usage is TRBJ1-2; 7 bases align to TRBD1. The trim removed 2 bases at V and 3 bases at J, leaving 7 bases unmatched. The CDR3 consists of 15 residues. Germline assignment: CDR1 SGHRS and CDR2 YFSETQ. The CDR3 sequence is CASSFTGAGDYGYTF. As DNA, the CDR3 is TGCGCCAGCAGCTTTACAGGGGCCGGTGACTATGGCTACACCTTC. Combining the CDR3 with reference TRBV5-1 and TRBJ1-2 gives the whole variable domain KAGVTQTPRYLIKTRGQQVTLSCSPISGHRSVSWYQQTPGQGLQFLFEYFSETQRNKGNFPGRFSGRQFSNSRSEMNVSTLELGDSALYLCASSFTGAGDYGYTFGSGTRLTVV.

The chain couples TRBV6-2 or TRBV6-3 to TRBJ1-2, with D uncertain. CDR3 length: 13 residues. Trimming pared 6 bases from V and 4 bases from J, leaving 12 bases between. Germline assignment: CDR1 MNHEY and CDR2 SVGEGT. CDR3 residues: CASSRGRIYGYTF. The CDR3 coding sequence is TGTGCCAGCAGCCGAGGACGGATCTATGGCTACACCTTC.

This clone was found once. DNA of the CDR3: TGCAGCGTTGGACAGGGGGCGCGTGGCTACACCTTC. Protein product: CSVGQGARGYTF. J is TRBJ1-2 and V is TRBV29-1, with 10 bases identical to TRBD1. Germline loops: CDR1 SQVTM, CDR2 ANQGSEA. The ends lost 4 bases at V and 7 bases at J; junction bases unmatched: 3. This CDR3 is 12 amino acids long.

The V call is TRBV18, the J call TRBJ1-1, with no clear D. Germline V CDR1 and CDR2: KGHSH, LQKENI. The CDR3 has 14 amino acids. The germline V and J ends were trimmed by 4 bases and 3 bases, with 12 bases remaining between them. The CDR3 region is CASSQSTRDTEAFF. CDR3 in DNA: TGTGCCAGCTCACAGTCGACAAGGGACACTGAAGCTTTCTTT.

This clone turned up a few times. The chain couples TRBV4-3 to TRBJ1-1; D gene ambiguous. Germline V lookup: CDR1 LGHNA, CDR2 YSLEER. The CDR3 covers 14 residues. V lost 2 bases, J lost 1 base, and 8 bases lay in between. The CDR3 DNA follows: TGCGCCAGCAGCCAATTCAGTGGGAACACTGAAGCTTTCTTT. This codes for CASSQFSGNTEAFF.

The chain uses TRBV28 and TRBJ1-4, with D possibly TRBD1 on 6 matching bases. The V and J ends lost 3 bases and 10 bases respectively, with 6 bases between them. CDR3 size: 11 residues. The V gene's germline CDR1 is MDHEN and CDR2 SYDVKM. The CDR3 spells CASSLDRKLFF. The CDR3 coding sequence is TGTGCCAGCAGTTTGGACAGAAAACTGTTTTTT.

This chain connects TRBV6-5 to TRBJ1-5; tentative D call: TRBD1 (5 bases). CDR3 length: 13 residues. Looked up from germline, CDR1 is MNHEY and CDR2 is SVGAGI. Trimming removed 7 bases at V and 6 bases at J, with 13 bases between. Written as DNA, the CDR3 is TGTGCCAGCATGGGGGATGGGGGTCAGCCCCAGCATTTT. Translation: CASMGDGGQPQHF.

As regards this clone: At one boundary the junction diverges from the germline segment, which might be a read error. The chain uses TRBV7-9 and TRBJ2-7, with D perhaps assigned TRBD1 or TRBD2 (6 bases each). The germline V gene encodes CDR1 SEHNR and CDR2 FQNEAQ (reference sequence). CDR3 size: 14 residues. The CDR3 loop reads CASGLGGNPYEQYF. The CDR3 coding sequence is TGTGCCAGCGGCTTGGGGGGCAACCCCTACGAGCAGTACTTC.

The rearrangement joins TRBV4-1 to TRBJ2-2; D is unclear. This CDR3 region has 17 residues. The V end lost 0 bases, the J end lost 2 bases, and 13 bases lay between the germline ends. CDR1 is MGHRA, CDR2 YSYEKL, per germline. CDR3 amino acids: CASSQDETAENTGELFF. CDR3 bases: TGCGCCAGCAGCCAAGATGAGACGGCTGAAAACACCGGGGAGCTGTTTTTT.

The chain employs TRBV5-4 and TRBJ2-1; D perhaps matches TRBD1 (6 bases). In germline, CDR1 is SGHNT, CDR2 YYREEE (reference sequence). The V and J ends lost 2 bases and 10 bases respectively, with 10 bases between them. The CDR3 is 12 amino acids. CDR3 residues: CASSFLTGEQFF. The CDR3 DNA follows: TGTGCCAGCAGCTTTCTGACAGGCGAGCAGTTCTTC.

As concerns this clone: This sample includes further DNA sequences coding for the same CDR3. This rearrangement joins TRBV9 to TRBJ2-2; 8 bases match TRBD1. The CDR3 is 15 residues long. Germline trimming cut 1 base from V and 6 bases from J; bases unmatched to any gene: 5. Germline CDR1 reads SGDLS; CDR2 reads YYNGEE. Written as DNA, the CDR3 is TGTGCCAGCAGCGTAAGTCAGGGGGCGTCCGGGGAGCTGTTTTTT. Its translation is CASSVSQGASGELFF.

The J gene is TRBJ1-1, the V gene TRBV7-3; D is unclear. The CDR3 totals 13 residues. Trimming cost V 5 bases and J 4 bases, with 11 bases left between them. CDR1 is SGHTA, CDR2 FQGTGA, per germline. The CDR3, as DNA: TGTGCCAGCAGCCCCCAGGTTGGCACTGAAGCTTTCTTT. This codes for CASSPQVGTEAFF.

The CDR3 bases are TGCGCCAGCAGCTTGTGGGGAAGGAACACTGAAGCTTTCTTT. Its translation: CASSLWGRNTEAFF. This chain joins TRBV5-1 and TRBJ1-1; D is unclear. Trimming cost V 1 base and J 1 base, with 8 bases left between them. This CDR3 has 14 amino acids. Germline CDR1 is SGHRS and CDR2 is YFSETQ.

V is TRBV28 and J is TRBJ1-6; a possible D gene is TRBD1 (5 bases). V shed 3 bases and J shed 7 bases, with 13 bases lying between them. The CDR3 consists of 15 residues. Germline loops: CDR1 MDHEN, CDR2 SYDVKM. The CDR3: CASSFGGGRNSPLHF. In nucleotides, the CDR3 is TGTGCCAGCAGTTTCGGGGGGGGTAGAAATTCACCCCTCCACTTT.

V is TRBV19 and J is TRBJ1-3; D unclear. The CDR3 loop spans 14 amino acids. V lost 7 bases and J 8 bases, leaving 18 bases between the germline ends. The V gene's germline CDR1 is LNHDA and CDR2 SQIVND (reference sequence). The CDR3 sequence: CASIVGSSWDTIYF. The CDR3 DNA sequence: TGTGCCAGTATCGTGGGTTCTTCATGGGACACCATATATTTT.

V usage is TRBV3-1 (or the pseudogene TRBV3-2) and J usage is TRBJ2-1; the D gene is possibly TRBD2 (5 bases). V gave up 0 bases and J gave up 6 bases, with 12 bases separating them. Germline values: CDR1 LGHDT, CDR2 YNNKEL (reference sequence). The CDR3 runs 15 residues. CDR3 nucleotides: TGTGCCAGCAGCCAAGATCAACTAGTTATCAATGAGCAGTTCTTC. Amino acids: CASSQDQLVINEQFF.

J is TRBJ1-4 and V is TRBV5-5; D gene ambiguous. Germline V lookup: CDR1 SGHKS, CDR2 YYEKEE (reference sequence). The CDR3 covers 16 residues. The V gene lost 3 bases and the J gene lost 8 bases, with 20 bases spanning the gap. The CDR3: CASSSLTTPVVEKLFF. DNA for the CDR3: TGTGCCAGCAGCTCACTGACGACCCCGGTGGTAGAAAAACTGTTTTTT.

This clone was seen a single time. The chain couples TRBV3-1 (or the pseudogene TRBV3-2) to TRBJ1-3; D gene unclear. Germline CDR1 and CDR2: LGHDT and YNNKEL (reference sequence). Trimming stripped 0 bases from V and 0 bases from J, with 12 bases between. This CDR3 has 17 amino acids. In DNA, the CDR3 is TGTGCCAGCAGCCAAGATCTGGACGGACTCTCTGGAAACACCATATATTTT. Its protein product is CASSQDLDGLSGNTIYF.

The genes are TRBV12-3 or TRBV12-4 and TRBJ1-4; D remains ambiguous. V dropped 6 bases and J dropped 8 bases, with 13 bases sitting between them. The length of the CDR3 is 13 residues. CDR3 sequence (DNA): TGTGCCAGCAGGGGCAGTGCGGACGAAAAACTGTTTTTT. Its translation: CASRGSADEKLFF.

The V and J genes are TRBV28 and TRBJ2-1; D gene ambiguous. Germline V gives CDR1 MDHEN, CDR2 SYDVKM. The CDR3 spans 12 residues. Trimming shortened V by 2 bases and J by 10 bases, and 9 bases separated the two germline ends. This CDR3 is CASSLTWGEQFF. The CDR3 nucleotides are TGTGCCAGCAGTTTAACCTGGGGAGAGCAGTTCTTC.